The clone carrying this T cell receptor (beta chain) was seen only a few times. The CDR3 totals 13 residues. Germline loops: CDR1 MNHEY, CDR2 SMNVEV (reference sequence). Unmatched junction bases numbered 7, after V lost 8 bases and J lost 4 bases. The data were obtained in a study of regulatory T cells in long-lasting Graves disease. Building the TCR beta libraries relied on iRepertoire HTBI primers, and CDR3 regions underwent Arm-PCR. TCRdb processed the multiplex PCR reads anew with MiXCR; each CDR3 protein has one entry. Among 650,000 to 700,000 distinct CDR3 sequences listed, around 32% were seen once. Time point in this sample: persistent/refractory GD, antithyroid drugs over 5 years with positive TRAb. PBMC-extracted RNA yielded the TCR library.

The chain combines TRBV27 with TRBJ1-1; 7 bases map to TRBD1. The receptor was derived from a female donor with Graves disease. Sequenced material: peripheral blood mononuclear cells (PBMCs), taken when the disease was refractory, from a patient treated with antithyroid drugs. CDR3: CASLSPGGTEAFF. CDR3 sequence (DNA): TGTGCCAGCCTCAGTCCAGGGGGCACTGAAGCTTTCTTT.